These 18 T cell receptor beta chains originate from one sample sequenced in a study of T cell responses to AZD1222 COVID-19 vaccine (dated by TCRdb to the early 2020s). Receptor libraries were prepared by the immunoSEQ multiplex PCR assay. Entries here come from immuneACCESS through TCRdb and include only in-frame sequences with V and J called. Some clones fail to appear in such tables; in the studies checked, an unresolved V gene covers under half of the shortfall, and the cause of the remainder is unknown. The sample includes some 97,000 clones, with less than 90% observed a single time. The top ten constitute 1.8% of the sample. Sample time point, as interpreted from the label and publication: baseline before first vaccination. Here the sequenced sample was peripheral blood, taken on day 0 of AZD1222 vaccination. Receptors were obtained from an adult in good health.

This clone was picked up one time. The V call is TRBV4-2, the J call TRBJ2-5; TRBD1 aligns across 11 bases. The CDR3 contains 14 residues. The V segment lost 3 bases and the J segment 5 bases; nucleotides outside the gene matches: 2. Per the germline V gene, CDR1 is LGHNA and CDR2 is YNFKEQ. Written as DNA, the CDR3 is TGTGCCAGCAGCCACGGACAGGGGGCCGAGACCCAGTACTTC. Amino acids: CASSHGQGAETQYF.

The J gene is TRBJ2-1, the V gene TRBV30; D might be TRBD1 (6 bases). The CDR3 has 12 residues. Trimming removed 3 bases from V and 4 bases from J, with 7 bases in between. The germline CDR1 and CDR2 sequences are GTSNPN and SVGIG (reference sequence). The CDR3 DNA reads TGTGCCTGGAGGGACAGTTACAATGAGCAGTTCTTC. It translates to CAWRDSYNEQFF.

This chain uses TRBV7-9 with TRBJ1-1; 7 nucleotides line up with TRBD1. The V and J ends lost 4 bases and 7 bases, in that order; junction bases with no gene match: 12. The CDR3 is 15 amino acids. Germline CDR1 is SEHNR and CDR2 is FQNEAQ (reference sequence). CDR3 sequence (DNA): TGTGCCAGCAGCTCTACGCCCGACAGGGCGGATGAAGCTTTCTTT. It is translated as CASSSTPDRADEAFF.

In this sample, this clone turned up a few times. CDR3 in DNA: TGTGCCTGGACCCTGAGGCGGGGTTCACCCCTCCACTTT. Its translation: CAWTLRRGSPLHF. The chain uses TRBV30 and TRBJ1-6; no firm D call. This CDR3 contains 13 residues. Trimming stripped 4 bases from V and 9 bases from J, with 13 bases between. The V gene's germline CDR1 is GTSNPN and CDR2 SVGIG (reference sequence).

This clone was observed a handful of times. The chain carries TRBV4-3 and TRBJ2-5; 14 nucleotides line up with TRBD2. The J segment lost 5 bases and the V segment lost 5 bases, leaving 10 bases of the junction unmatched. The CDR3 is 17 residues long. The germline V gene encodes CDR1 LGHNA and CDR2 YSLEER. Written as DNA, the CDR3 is TGCGCCAGCAGCTCAGATGGGACTAGCGGGAGTTGGGAGACCCAGTACTTC. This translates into CASSSDGTSGSWETQYF.

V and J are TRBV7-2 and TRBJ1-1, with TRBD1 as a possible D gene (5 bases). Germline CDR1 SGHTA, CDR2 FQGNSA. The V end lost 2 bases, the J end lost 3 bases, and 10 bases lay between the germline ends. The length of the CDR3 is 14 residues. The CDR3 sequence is CASSLRREYTEAFF. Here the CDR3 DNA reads TGTGCCAGCAGCTTACGCAGGGAGTACACTGAAGCTTTCTTT.

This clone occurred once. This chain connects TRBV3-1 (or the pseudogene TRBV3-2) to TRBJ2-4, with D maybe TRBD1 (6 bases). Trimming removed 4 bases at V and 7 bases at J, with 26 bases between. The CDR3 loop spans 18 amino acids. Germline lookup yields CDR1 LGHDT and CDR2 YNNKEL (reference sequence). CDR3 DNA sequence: TGTGCCAGCAGCCCTTGGGTCCCCGCCGAGTGGGGGCCTAACATTCAGTACTTC. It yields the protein CASSPWVPAEWGPNIQYF.

The CDR3 spells CASSRLPDAEQYF. CDR3 coding DNA: TGTGCCAGCAGCCGCCTGCCTGATGCCGAGCAGTACTTC. The chain has TRBV3-1 (or the pseudogene TRBV3-2) and TRBJ2-7; D is undetermined. Trimming took 4 bases from V and 6 from J, leaving 13 bases between them. Germline-derived CDR1 and CDR2 are LGHDT and YNNKEL (reference sequence). The CDR3 runs to 13 residues.

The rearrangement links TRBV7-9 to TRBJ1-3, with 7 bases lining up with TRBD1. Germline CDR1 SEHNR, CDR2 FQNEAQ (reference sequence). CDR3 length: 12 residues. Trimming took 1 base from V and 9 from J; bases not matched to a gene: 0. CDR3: CASSLGDSTIYF. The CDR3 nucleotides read TGTGCCAGCAGCTTAGGGGACAGCACCATATATTTT.

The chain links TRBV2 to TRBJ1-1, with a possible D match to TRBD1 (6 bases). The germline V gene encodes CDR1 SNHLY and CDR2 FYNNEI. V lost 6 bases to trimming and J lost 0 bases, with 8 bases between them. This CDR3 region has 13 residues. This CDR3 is CASRQGMNTEAFF. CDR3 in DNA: TGTGCCAGCAGGCAGGGGATGAACACTGAAGCTTTCTTT.

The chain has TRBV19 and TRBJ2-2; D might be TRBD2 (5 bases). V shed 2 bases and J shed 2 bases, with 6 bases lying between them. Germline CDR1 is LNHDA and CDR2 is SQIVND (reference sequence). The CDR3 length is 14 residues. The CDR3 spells CASSIRGNTGELFF. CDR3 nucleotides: TGTGCCAGTAGTATACGGGGAAACACCGGGGAGCTGTTTTTT.

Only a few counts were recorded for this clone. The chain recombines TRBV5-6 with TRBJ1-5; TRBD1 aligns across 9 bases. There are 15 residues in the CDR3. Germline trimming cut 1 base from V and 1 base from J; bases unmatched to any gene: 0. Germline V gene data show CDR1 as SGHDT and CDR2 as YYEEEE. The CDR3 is CASSLTGGSNQPQHF. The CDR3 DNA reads TGTGCCAGCAGCTTGACAGGGGGCAGCAATCAGCCCCAGCATTTT.

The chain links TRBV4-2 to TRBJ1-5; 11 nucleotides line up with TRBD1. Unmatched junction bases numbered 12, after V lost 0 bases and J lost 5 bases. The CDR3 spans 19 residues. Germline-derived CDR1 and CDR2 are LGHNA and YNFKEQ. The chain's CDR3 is CASSQDYRYGTGGHQPQHF. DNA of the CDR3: TGTGCCAGCAGCCAAGATTATCGGTACGGGACAGGGGGGCATCAGCCCCAGCATTTT.

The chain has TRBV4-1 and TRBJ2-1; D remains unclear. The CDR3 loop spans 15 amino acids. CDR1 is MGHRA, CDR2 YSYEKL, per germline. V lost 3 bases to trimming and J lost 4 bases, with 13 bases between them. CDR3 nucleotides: TGCGCCAGCAGCCAGGCCCGGGTTTTGTACAATGAGCAGTTCTTC. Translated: CASSQARVLYNEQFF.

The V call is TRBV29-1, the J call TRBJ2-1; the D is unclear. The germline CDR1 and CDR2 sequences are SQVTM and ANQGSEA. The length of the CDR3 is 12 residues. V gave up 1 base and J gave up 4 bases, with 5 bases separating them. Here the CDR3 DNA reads TGCAGCGTTGAAGGTCTTTACAATGAGCAGTTCTTC. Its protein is CSVEGLYNEQFF.

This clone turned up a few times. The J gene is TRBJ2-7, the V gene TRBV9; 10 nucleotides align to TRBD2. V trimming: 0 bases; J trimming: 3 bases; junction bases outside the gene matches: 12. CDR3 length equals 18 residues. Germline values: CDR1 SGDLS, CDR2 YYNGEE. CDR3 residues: CASSVGPQTSGDIYEQYF. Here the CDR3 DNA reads TGTGCCAGCAGCGTAGGTCCCCAAACTAGCGGGGATATCTACGAGCAGTACTTC.

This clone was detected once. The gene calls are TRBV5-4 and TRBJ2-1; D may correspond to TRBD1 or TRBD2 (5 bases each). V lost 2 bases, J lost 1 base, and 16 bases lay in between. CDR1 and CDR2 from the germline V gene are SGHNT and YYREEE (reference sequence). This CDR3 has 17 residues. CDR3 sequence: CASSLPGRTTSYNEQFF. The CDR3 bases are TGTGCCAGCAGCTTACCGGGGCGAACCACTTCCTACAATGAGCAGTTCTTC.

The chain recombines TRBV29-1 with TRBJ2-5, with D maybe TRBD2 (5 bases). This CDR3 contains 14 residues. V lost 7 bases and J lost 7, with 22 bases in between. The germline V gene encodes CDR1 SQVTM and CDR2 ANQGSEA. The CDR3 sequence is CSAKDYGTEGTQYF. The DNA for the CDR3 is TGCAGCGCCAAAGACTACGGCACCGAGGGGACCCAGTACTTC. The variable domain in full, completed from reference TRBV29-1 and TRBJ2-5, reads SAVISQKPSRDICQRGTSLTIQCQVDSQVTMMFWYRQQPGQSLTLIATANQGSEATYESGFVIDKFPISRPNLTFSTLTVSNMSPEDSSIYLCSAKDYGTEGTQYFGPGTRLLVL.